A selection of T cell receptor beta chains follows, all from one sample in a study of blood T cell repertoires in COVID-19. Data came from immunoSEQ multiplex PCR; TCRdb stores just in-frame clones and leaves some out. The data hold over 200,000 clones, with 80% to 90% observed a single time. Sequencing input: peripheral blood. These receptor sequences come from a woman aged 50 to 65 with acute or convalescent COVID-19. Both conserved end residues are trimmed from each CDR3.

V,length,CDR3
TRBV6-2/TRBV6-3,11,ASSYGGRYEQY
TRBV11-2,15,ASSTGLAGGSYNEQF
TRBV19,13,ASTFGDRAIDGYT
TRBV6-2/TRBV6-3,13,ASSRTSGRTYEQY
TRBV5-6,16,ASSKTGIWTSGRDEQY
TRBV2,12,ASSGPDRNTEAF
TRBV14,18,ASSHQEGFDFARYSNEQF
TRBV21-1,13,ASSDSGRPAYEQY
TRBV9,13,ASSPRTSWSYEQY
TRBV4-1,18,ASSQYVLAGGPKIRNEQY
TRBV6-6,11,ASSNRGNYGYT
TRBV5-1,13,ASSLGGQTYNEQF
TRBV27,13,ASSRTTGVIDTIY
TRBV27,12,ASSLAGGWQTQY
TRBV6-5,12,ASSSDRAPHEQY
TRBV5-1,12,ASSFVRGPETQY
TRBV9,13,ASSGKGQGEGGYT
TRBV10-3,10,AIQGPNSPLH
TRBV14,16,ASSQDGTGGGRNTEAF
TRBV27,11,ASSPGATNEQY
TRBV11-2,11,ASSLGGSYEQY
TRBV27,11,ASHRGMGDTQY
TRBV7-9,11,ASSLYMNTEAF
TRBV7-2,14,ASSLEGTFSGNTIY
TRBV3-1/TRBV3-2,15,ASSQVALAGEQETQY
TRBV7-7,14,ASCGPSGSSYNEQF
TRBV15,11,ATSRDRSQPQH
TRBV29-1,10,SALAGSYEQY
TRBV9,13,ASSGEGAPTDTQY
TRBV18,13,ASSRQGTTNEKLF
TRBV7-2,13,ASSYGTSFSYEQY
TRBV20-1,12,SASAGGRVDEQY
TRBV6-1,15,ASSEAIVGQGGEKLF
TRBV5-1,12,ASSLAAGGYEQY
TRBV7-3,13,ASSLSYGAADTQY
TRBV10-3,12,AISPTGDDYEQY
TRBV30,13,AWSFGGGSRETQY
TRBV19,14,ASSMAAGEPPYEQY
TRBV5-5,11,ASSFRDSGGYT
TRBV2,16,ASSSDFDRPLTYYEQY
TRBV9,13,ASSVDLGQGNTIY
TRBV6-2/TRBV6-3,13,ASSYSRLSGNTIY
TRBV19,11,ASSMAGYQPQH
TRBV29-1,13,SVEGVRGWNTEAF
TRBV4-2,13,ASSQDKTLGHEQY
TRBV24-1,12,ATSDTDGGTEAF
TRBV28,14,ASSRTGASTNEKLF
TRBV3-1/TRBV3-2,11,ASSQRTEYIQY
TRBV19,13,ASSKGQIAKNIQY
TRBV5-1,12,ASSLVASGNEQY
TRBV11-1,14,ASSRIAGAGYNEQF
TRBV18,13,ASSPLQTENTEAF
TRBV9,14,ASSVSSGSSDNEQF
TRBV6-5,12,ASSYAPLVNEQY
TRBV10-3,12,AIRPQGSGNTIY
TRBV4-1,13,ASSRIAGAYNEQF
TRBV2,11,ASNRQVVYEQY